The rows below give T cell receptor beta chains drawn from one sample of a study of blood T cells in healthy people across ages. TCRdb re-derived calls from the 5' RACE reads in MiXCR, one entry per CDR3 protein. The profile shows roughly 680,000 distinct CDR3 sequences, about 21% of them singletons. The sequencing sample was made of blood. All receptors derive from a man aged 65 to 85 in good health. Both conserved end residues are part of each CDR3. The D gene is left open where the match is weak. Clone sizes are given selectively: once, few, many, or a class where the clone is expanded.

j_gene | abundance | v_gene | d_gene | CDR3aa | CDR3nt
TRBJ2-2 | . | TRBV3-1 | . | CASSQDGTSTGELFF | TGTGCCAGCAGCCAAGACGGAACGAGCACCGGGGAGCTGTTTTTT
TRBJ2-1 | few | TRBV6-2/TRBV6-3 | TRBD1 | CASTHGWGQGYNEQFF | TGTGCCAGCACCCACGGGTGGGGACAGGGATACAATGAGCAGTTCTTC
TRBJ1-1 | . | TRBV10-3 | . | CAISEMGDGAFF | TGTGCCATCAGTGAAATGGGGGATGGAGCTTTCTTT
TRBJ2-1 | many | TRBV10-3 | TRBD2 | CAISEPGLANYNEQFF | TGTGCCATCAGTGAACCGGGACTAGCGAACTACAATGAGCAGTTCTTC
TRBJ2-6 | . | TRBV13 | . | CASSPRDFGANVLTF | TGTGCCAGCAGCCCAAGGGACTTTGGGGCCAACGTCCTGACTTTC
TRBJ2-5 | . | TRBV28 | TRBD2 | CASSLGLAGVEETQYF | TGTGCCAGCAGTTTAGGACTAGCGGGAGTGGAAGAGACCCAGTACTTC
TRBJ2-3 | . | TRBV24-1 | . | CATSKGQSDTQYF | TGTGCCACCAGTAAGGGGCAGTCGGATACGCAGTATTTT
TRBJ2-2 | few | TRBV5-1 | TRBD2 | CASSYGLATEELFF | TGCGCCAGCAGCTATGGACTAGCGACGGAGGAGCTGTTTTTT
TRBJ1-6 | . | TRBV19 | . | CASRPTGSNSPLHF | TGTGCCAGTAGGCCAACAGGGAGCAATTCACCCCTCCACTTT
TRBJ2-5 | . | TRBV9 | TRBD1 | CASSARQGIETQYF | TGTGCCAGCAGCGCAAGACAGGGGATAGAGACCCAGTACTTC
TRBJ2-3 | . | TRBV10-3 | TRBD2 | CAISAGTSGTVDTQYF | TGTGCCATCAGTGCTGGGACTAGCGGGACTGTAGATACGCAGTATTTT
TRBJ2-5 | many | TRBV20-1 | . | CSARLDPQETQYF | TGCAGTGCGCGACTAGATCCCCAAGAGACCCAGTACTTC
TRBJ2-1 | . | TRBV30 | TRBD2 | CAWRLWDYYNEQFF | TGTGCCTGGAGGTTATGGGACTATTACAATGAGCAGTTCTTC
TRBJ2-5 | many | TRBV6-2/TRBV6-3 | TRBD2 | CASSPRTSGRETQYF | TGTGCCAGCAGCCCAAGGACTAGCGGGAGGGAGACCCAGTACTTC
TRBJ2-1 | few | TRBV7-9 | . | CASSPGLSTNEQFF | TGTGCCAGCAGCCCCGGACTGTCAACGAATGAGCAGTTCTTC
TRBJ2-3 | . | TRBV20-1 | . | CSARVGGGPDTQYF | TGCAGTGCTAGAGTGGGAGGGGGCCCAGATACGCAGTATTTT
TRBJ2-2 | . | TRBV2 | . | CASRISLGELFF | TGTGCCAGCCGGATCTCTCTAGGGGAGCTGTTTTTT
TRBJ1-1 | . | TRBV5-1 | . | CASSSGTYTEAFF | TGCGCCAGCAGCTCCGGGACATACACTGAAGCTTTCTTT
TRBJ2-7 | . | TRBV20-1 | TRBD2 | CSARDLLREISEQHF | TGCAGTGCTAGAGATCTGTTGCGGGAGATAAGCGAGCAGCACTTC
TRBJ1-4 | . | TRBV6-2/TRBV6-3 | TRBD1 | CASSTGQGRDEKLFF | TGTGCCAGCAGTACGGGACAGGGTCGAGATGAAAAACTGTTTTTT
TRBJ2-7 | few | TRBV9 | . | CASSVGSGVWYEQYF | TGTGCCAGCAGCGTAGGGTCGGGAGTATGGTACGAGCAGTACTTC
TRBJ1-1 | few | TRBV20-1 | . | CSARGHSNTEAFF | TGCAGTGCTAGGGGACATTCGAACACTGAAGCTTTCTTT
TRBJ2-2 | few | TRBV28 | TRBD2 | CASRHSSGGAGELFF | TGTGCCAGCAGACACTCTTCGGGGGGAGCCGGGGAGCTGTTTTTT
TRBJ2-2 | . | TRBV7-7 | . | CASSSLFAPRMAGELFF | TGTGCTAGCAGCAGCCTGTTCGCTCCTCGGATGGCCGGGGAGCTGTTTTTT
TRBJ2-7 | many | TRBV2 | . | CASSEVEYEQYF | TGTGCCAGCAGTGAAGTGGAATACGAGCAGTACTTC
TRBJ2-7 | . | TRBV3-1 | TRBD1 | CASKGQGLILLYEQYF | TGTGCCAGCAAGGGACAGGGATTGATTCTACTCTACGAGCAGTACTTC
TRBJ2-1 | many | TRBV11-2 | . | CASSLGRGAHNEQFF | TGTGCCAGCAGCTTAGGACGGGGGGCGCACAATGAGCAGTTCTTC
TRBJ2-4 | . | TRBV14 | TRBD1 | CASSQVGTGNIQYF | TGTGCCAGCAGCCAAGTAGGGACAGGGAACATTCAGTACTTC
TRBJ2-7 | once | TRBV24-1 | TRBD1 | CATIIRRTGEDEQYF | TGTGCCACAATTATTAGAAGGACAGGGGAGGACGAGCAGTACTTC
TRBJ2-7 | many | TRBV6-2/TRBV6-3 | . | CASSLRGQGWQYF | TGTGCCAGCAGCCTCCGGGGGCAGGGGTGGCAGTACTTC
TRBJ2-3 | few | TRBV7-2 | TRBD2 | CASSLVSGKSDTQYF | TGTGCCAGCAGCTTAGTTAGCGGGAAGTCAGATACGCAGTATTTT
TRBJ2-2 | . | TRBV12-3/TRBV12-4 | . | CASRARWTGELFF | TGTGCCAGCAGAGCTCGGTGGACCGGGGAGCTGTTTTTT
TRBJ1-1 | few | TRBV6-5 | . | CASSPQKGTEAFF | TGTGCCAGCAGTCCTCAGAAGGGCACTGAAGCTTTCTTT
TRBJ1-6 | few | TRBV6-5 | TRBD1 | CASSSRQGYYSPLHF | TGTGCCAGCAGTTCCAGACAGGGGTACTATTCACCCCTCCACTTT
TRBJ2-2 | few | TRBV5-1 | . | CASEGGRNTGELFF | TGCGCCAGCGAGGGAGGACGAAACACCGGGGAGCTGTTTTTT
TRBJ2-7 | . | TRBV20-1 | TRBD2 | CSARDISGSLYEQYF | TGCAGTGCTAGAGATATTAGCGGGAGCTTATACGAGCAGTACTTC
TRBJ2-5 | . | TRBV5-1 | TRBD2 | CASSFLAGIETQYF | TGCGCCAGCAGCTTTCTAGCGGGAATCGAGACCCAGTACTTC
TRBJ2-5 | many | TRBV7-2 | . | CASSLLTREETQYF | TGTGCCAGCAGCTTACTGACTCGGGAAGAGACCCAGTACTTC
TRBJ2-4 | . | TRBV6-6 | TRBD1 | CASSPPDRDGNIQYF | TGTGCCAGCAGTCCACCCGACAGGGATGGGAACATTCAGTACTTC
TRBJ2-5 | many | TRBV21-1 | . | CASSKGPGTFQETQYF | TGTGCCAGCAGCAAAGGGCCCGGGACATTCCAAGAGACCCAGTACTTC
TRBJ2-2 | few | TRBV27 | . | CASLPNELARTGELFF | TGTGCCAGCTTACCTAACGAACTAGCTAGAACCGGGGAGCTGTTTTTT
TRBJ2-6 | . | TRBV20-1 | TRBD1 | CSANRDSSGANVLTF | TGCAGTGCTAACCGGGACAGCTCTGGGGCCAACGTCCTGACTTTC
TRBJ2-7 | . | TRBV6-1 | . | CASSEGWGGQYF | TGTGCCAGCAGTGAAGGCTGGGGAGGGCAGTACTTC
TRBJ2-7 | . | TRBV7-6 | . | CASSTGTDTTSYEQYF | TGTGCCAGTAGCACCGGGACCGACACCACCTCCTACGAGCAGTACTTC
TRBJ1-4 | . | TRBV12-3/TRBV12-4 | . | CASSSFGATNEKLFF | TGTGCCAGCAGTTCCTTTGGGGCAACTAATGAAAAACTGTTTTTT
TRBJ2-1 | many | TRBV4-1 | . | CASSQDEVPNEQFF | TGCGCCAGCAGCCAAGATGAGGTACCCAATGAGCAGTTCTTC
TRBJ2-3 | . | TRBV6-1 | TRBD1 | CASSEGAGGAGDTQYF | TGTGCCAGCAGTGAAGGGGCAGGGGGCGCCGGAGATACGCAGTATTTT
TRBJ2-3 | once | TRBV5-1 | . | CASSLDREPTYTQYF | TGCGCCAGCAGCTTGGACCGGGAGCCTACCTATACGCAGTATTTT
TRBJ2-3 | few | TRBV19 | . | CASSMPTLGTDTQYF | TGTGCCAGTAGTATGCCAACCCTCGGCACAGATACGCAGTATTTT
TRBJ1-3 | . | TRBV18 | . | CASSPTESGNTIYF | TGTGCCAGCTCACCAACGGAGTCTGGAAACACCATATATTTT